The 11 T cell receptor beta chains given below trace back to one sample, sequenced in a study of blood T cell repertoires in COVID-19. Here immunoSEQ multiplex PCR was the method, and the copy in TCRdb shows in-frame clones only, minus some. This sample carries 350,000 or so clones, approximately 89% of them seen once, and the ten largest clones take 3% to 4%. Sequencing was done on a sample of peripheral blood. The origin of the receptors is a woman aged 55-69 years with COVID-19, enrolled during active disease.

This clone was recorded a few times. The chain is built from TRBV4-2 and TRBJ1-5; unclear D gene. The germline V and J ends were trimmed by 0 bases and 3 bases, with 15 bases remaining between them. Per the germline V gene, CDR1 is LGHNA and CDR2 is YNFKEQ. CDR3 size: 17 residues. Here the CDR3 DNA reads TGTGCCAGCAGCCAAGATTTCTCAGCGCCCCCCAATCAGCCCCAGCATTTT. It is translated as CASSQDFSAPPNQPQHF.

This clone was found once. Other DNA sequences of this sample code for an identical CDR3. This sequence joins TRBV4-1 and TRBJ2-6, with a tentative D call TRBD1 (5 bases). Germline V gives CDR1 MGHRA, CDR2 YSYEKL. Between the trimmed V and J ends, which lost 2 bases and 4 bases, there was a span of 9 bases. The CDR3 extends over 15 amino acids. The DNA of the CDR3 is TGCGCCAGCAGCCAACAGGGATCCGGGGCCAACGTCCTGACTTTC. It encodes CASSQQGSGANVLTF.

This chain links TRBV30 with TRBJ1-1; D is uncertain. The V end lost 3 bases, the J end lost 3 bases, and 11 bases lay between the germline ends. CDR1 and CDR2 (germline): GTSNPN, SVGIG (reference sequence). The CDR3 length is 13 residues. This chain's CDR3 is CAWRTEWHTEAFF. In DNA form, the CDR3 reads TGTGCCTGGAGGACGGAGTGGCACACTGAAGCTTTCTTT.

This clone was found once. This chain uses TRBV3-1 (or the pseudogene TRBV3-2) with TRBJ2-1; no clear D. Deletions cut 0 bases from V and 3 bases from J, with 12 bases between. Germline CDR1 LGHDT, CDR2 YNNKEL (reference sequence). CDR3 length: 16 amino acids. CDR3 nucleotides: TGTGCCAGCAGCCAAGATAGGAGTTACGGCTACAATGAGCAGTTCTTC. Translating gives CASSQDRSYGYNEQFF.

V gene TRBV5-1 combines with J gene TRBJ1-6; D gene unclear. The V end was cut by 1 base, the J end by 0 bases, with 8 bases between. The CDR3 is made up of 16 amino acids. Germline CDR1 reads SGHRS; CDR2 reads YFSETQ. The CDR3 protein is CASSLKSSSYNSPLHF. Written as DNA, the CDR3 is TGCGCCAGCAGCTTGAAGTCTAGCTCCTATAATTCACCCCTCCACTTT.

The chain combines TRBV28 with TRBJ1-4; D unresolved. This CDR3 is built from 11 residues. Trimming cost V 3 bases and J 7 bases, with 3 bases left between them. Germline V gene lookup returns CDR1 MDHEN and CDR2 SYDVKM. The CDR3: CASSFSEKLFF. The CDR3 DNA reads TGTGCCAGCAGTTTTAGTGAAAAACTGTTTTTT.

The chain uses TRBV6-2 or TRBV6-3 and TRBJ2-5; 9 bases line up with TRBD2. CDR3 size: 16 residues. Germline V gene data show CDR1 as MNHEY and CDR2 as SVGEGT. Unmatched junction bases numbered 10, after V lost 3 bases and J lost 5 bases. CDR3 sequence (DNA): TGTGCCAGCAGTTATCCGGGACTAGCTACCGGGGAGACCCAGTACTTC. Encoded protein: CASSYPGLATGETQYF.

V and J are TRBV12-5 and TRBJ1-1, with 7 nucleotides matching TRBD1. CDR1 LGHNT and CDR2 FRNRAP come from the germline V gene. This CDR3 is 12 amino acids long. Germline trimming cut 6 bases from V and 6 bases from J; bases unmatched to any gene: 4. CDR3 loop: CASGPGTAEAFF. The DNA of the CDR3 is TGTGCTAGTGGCCCAGGGACAGCTGAAGCTTTCTTT.

This clone occurred once. This chain uses TRBV3-1 (or the pseudogene TRBV3-2) with TRBJ2-5, with 12 positions matching TRBD2. CDR1 and CDR2 (germline): LGHDT, YNNKEL (reference sequence). V was pared by 4 bases and J by 2 bases, with 8 bases of the junction left unmatched. The CDR3 length is 17 residues. The CDR3 coding sequence is TGTGCCAGCAGCCCTGGCACTAGCGGGGGGTATCAAGAGACCCAGTACTTC. It encodes CASSPGTSGGYQETQYF.

The rearrangement uses TRBV28 and TRBJ2-7; D unresolved. Germline CDR1 is MDHEN and CDR2 is SYDVKM. Trimming pared 3 bases from V and 2 bases from J, leaving 8 bases between. This CDR3 spans 13 amino acids. In DNA, the CDR3 is TGTGCCAGCAGTTTGCATGGCCCCTACGAGCAGTACTTC. Residues: CASSLHGPYEQYF.

The chain combines TRBV24-1 with TRBJ1-2, with TRBD1 matching over 8 bases. This CDR3 has 12 amino acids. V lost 9 bases and J lost 8; bases outside the gene matches: 7. Germline CDR1 is KGHDR and CDR2 is SFDVKD. The CDR3 DNA reads TGTGCCACCGATGGGACAGGAGAGGGCTACACCTTC. Protein: CATDGTGEGYTF.